Listed here is a single T cell receptor beta chain. This clonotype was observed a handful of times. Its binding antigen is unknown. No per-base quality is available; no much larger clone lies one base away. This sample stems from a study of human T cells and chemical hapten exposure (dated by TCRdb to the early 2020s). Study-wide context: For sensitization, 2% DPC in acetone was applied to a roughly 2 cm by roughly 2 cm area of upper inner arm skin. Patients additionally received weekly therapeutic DPC doses to the scalp throughout the approximately 25-week study period. Patch testing was done on the upper back using Finn chambers containing 0.01% DPC, and results were scored after 6 days according to International Contact Dermatitis Research Group standards. Most of the patients in the cohort were female, and the cohort covered alopecia areata with under or over 50% scalp involvement, alopecia totalis and alopecia universalis. Libraries were pooled for sequencing, and per-sample TCR yields varied mainly because of small differences in library volumes within the pool. This study followed changes in the peripheral blood TCR repertoire in vivo during primary and secondary sensitization of alopecia patients to the hapten diphenylcyclopropenone (DPC). Blood samples were taken from patients before sensitization (week 0) and at 2, 6 and about 24 weeks after DPC sensitization. Blood for TCR sequencing was provided by twenty-nine alopecia patients at one to four time points (pre-sensitization, 2, 6 and 24 weeks). Study-level results and caveats: A positive correlation was found between the number of PT1 expanded TCRs and patch test score, with significance reached at thresholds 8, 16 and 32 but not 4. Because all patients had alopecia, a presumed autoimmune disease, the immune response of the patients might differ from that of healthy individuals. Compared with pre-sensitization or healthy control sets, expanded TCRs formed significantly more large CDR3 similarity clusters, which is consistent with antigen-driven responses. Repeated subsampling changed both the strength of the expansion versus patch-test correlation and the threshold at which the correlation became significant. No change with DPC sensitization was found in the number of TCRs above 1 in 1000 frequency, and no evidence of global repertoire structure alterations was found.

The library was obtained by RACE. Instrument used: NextSeq 500. During library preparation, unique molecular identifiers were attached to individual cDNA molecules so that TCRs could be counted in a quantitative, reproducible way. For every blood RNA sample, sequencing covered both the TCR alpha and TCR beta chains. The study's own analysis went as follows. A median of around 100,000 TCRs per sample was observed, with a range of 23,224 to 690,600. V, J and CDR3 annotation of the TCR reads was performed with the Decombinator software suite. For PS versus PT1 abundance plots, all samples were subsampled to the same number of TCRs (28,000). TCRs were defined as expanded if absent before sensitization and observed at least eight times at the 2-week time point. TCRdb applied fastp at Q25 and MiXCR to the public reads, then kept only in-frame beta chains. Under each unique CDR3 protein, matching rows form one entry showing the most common genes and DNA. The V and J calls and clone size are TCRdb's, not the authors'. In all, the sample holds about 80,000 distinct CDR3 sequences, and roughly 12% of those were seen once. In total, the top ten clones hold 1.6% of the sample.

The time point label for this specimen denotes: patch test 2, 6 weeks after DPC sensitization. The sample's treatment or condition label is to be understood as: therapeutic diphenylcyclopropenone sensitization with weekly scalp DPC. At each patch-test visit, blood was drawn before the patch test was applied. To be eligible, patients had to be aged 18 to 70, diagnosed with alopecia and judged suitable for DPC therapy, while pregnant patients were excluded. Total RNA was extracted from unfractionated whole blood that had been collected in Tempus Blood RNA tubes. Taken from the germline V gene (reference sequence), the CDR1 and CDR2 loops are SGHNT and YYREEE. V ends up 1 base short and J 7 bases short, with an unmatched junction base count of 7. The CDR3 has 15 amino acids, counting the end cysteine and phenylalanine. Only the CDR3 DNA stays, 45 bases, in frame from base 1.

The clonotype was recovered from a man aged 18 to 29 with alopecia areata. Some clones in this sample may be carry-over from other donors' samples. The sequenced sample was whole blood, obtained in connection with sensitization to the hapten diphenylcyclopropenone (DPC). The chain was built from TRBV5-4 and TRBJ2-1, and 8 junctional nucleotides match TRBD1. Here the CDR3 is given as CASSLQGAQGNEQFF. The DNA sequence is given as TGTGCCAGCAGCTTGCAGGGGGCGCAAGGGAATGAGCAGTTCTTC.